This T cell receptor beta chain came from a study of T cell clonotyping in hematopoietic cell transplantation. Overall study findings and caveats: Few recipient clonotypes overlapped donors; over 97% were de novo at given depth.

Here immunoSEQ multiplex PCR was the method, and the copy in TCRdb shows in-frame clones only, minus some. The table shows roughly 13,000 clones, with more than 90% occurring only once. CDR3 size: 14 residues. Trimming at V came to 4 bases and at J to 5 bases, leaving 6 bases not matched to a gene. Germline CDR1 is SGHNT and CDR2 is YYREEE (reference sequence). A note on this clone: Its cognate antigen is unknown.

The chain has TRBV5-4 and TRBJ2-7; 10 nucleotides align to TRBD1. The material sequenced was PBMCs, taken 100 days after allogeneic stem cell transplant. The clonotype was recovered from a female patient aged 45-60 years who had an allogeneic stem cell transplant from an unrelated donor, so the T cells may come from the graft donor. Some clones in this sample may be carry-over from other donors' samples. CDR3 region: CASSRGQGVDEQYF. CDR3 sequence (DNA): TGTGCCAGCAGCCGAGGACAGGGGGTGGACGAGCAGTACTTC.